Each of the 25 T cell receptor beta chains below was sequenced from the same sample in a study of PD-1 blockade in classical Hodgkin lymphoma. Brentuximab vedotin exposure varied among the patients, all of whom had relapsed after autologous stem cell transplantation. Produced via immunoSEQ multiplex PCR; TCRdb's table is partial and in-frame only. The table has over 7,000 clones, about 83% seen once; the top ten hold 25% to 35%. The sample was peripheral blood mononuclear cells (PBMCs), taken at baseline. The receptors were gathered from a human donor with classical Hodgkin lymphoma.

The J gene is TRBJ1-1, the V gene TRBV6-5; no clear D gene. The CDR3 extends over 11 amino acids. Germline CDR1 is MNHEY and CDR2 is SVGAGI. V was clipped by 4 bases and J by 11 bases, with 11 bases between them. CDR3 nucleotide sequence: TGTGCCAGCAGTTTCAACCATCATGCTTTCTTT. Its translation is CASSFNHHAFF.

The J gene is TRBJ2-5, the V gene TRBV5-6, with 8 bases aligning to TRBD2. With V trimmed by 4 bases and J by 2 bases, 4 bases remained unmatched. This CDR3 is 14 amino acids long. Germline V gives CDR1 SGHDT, CDR2 YYEEEE. The CDR3 region has the DNA TGTGCCAGCAGCATTATAGCGGGACAAGAGACCCAGTACTTC. This sequence encodes CASSIIAGQETQYF. The full variable domain, its missing parts supplied by reference TRBV5-6 and TRBJ2-5, is DAGVTQSPTHLIKTRGQQVTLRCSPKSGHDTVSWYQQALGQGPQFIFQYYEEEERQRGNFPDRFSGHQFPNYSSELNVNALLLGDSALYLCASSIIAGQETQYFGPGTRLLVL.

The gene calls are TRBV10-2 and TRBJ2-3; D uncertain. V shed 6 bases and J shed 0 bases, with 13 bases lying between them. CDR1 and CDR2 from the germline V gene are WSHSY and SAAADI. CDR3 length: 15 residues. The CDR3 sequence: CASSLERRSTDTQYF. The CDR3 DNA reads as TGCGCCAGCAGCCTTGAACGGCGTAGCACAGATACGCAGTATTTT.

The table lists this clone with a few counts. V and J are TRBV19 and TRBJ1-6; 10 nucleotides agree with TRBD1. The junction had 4 bases not matched to a gene; V was cut back by 4 bases and J by 10 bases. Germline lookup yields CDR1 LNHDA and CDR2 SQIVND (reference sequence). The CDR3 totals 14 residues. CDR3 sequence: CASSTGTGVSPLHF. CDR3 DNA: TGTGCCAGTAGTACCGGGACAGGGGTCTCACCCCTCCACTTT.

The genes are TRBV5-4 and TRBJ2-2, with D maybe TRBD2 (6 bases). Germline lookup yields CDR1 SGHNT and CDR2 YYREEE (reference sequence). This CDR3 is 15 amino acids long. Trimming shortened V by 1 base and J by 2 bases, and 9 bases separated the two germline ends. The CDR3 bases are TGTGCCAGCAGCTTGCCTAGCGCAAACACCGGGGAGCTGTTTTTT. It yields the protein CASSLPSANTGELFF.

This chain joins TRBV15 and TRBJ1-5, with D possibly TRBD1 on 6 matching bases. The germline V gene has CDR1 LNHNV and CDR2 YYDKDF (reference sequence). The CDR3 is 15 residues long. Trimming removed 3 bases from V and 0 bases from J, with 9 bases in between. CDR3 loop: CATSRGADSNQPQHF. For the CDR3, the DNA is TGTGCCACCAGCAGGGGGGCGGATAGCAATCAGCCCCAGCATTTT.

This chain uses TRBV6-1 with TRBJ2-5, with 9 bases that match TRBD1. The CDR3 length is 14 residues. With 5 bases clipped from V and 2 bases from J, the junction kept 3 bases outside the gene matches. Germline V gene data show CDR1 as MNHNS and CDR2 as SASEGT. For the CDR3, the DNA is TGTGCCAGCAGTACGGGACAGGGACAAGAGACCCAGTACTTC. It encodes CASSTGQGQETQYF.

This rearrangement joins TRBV19 to TRBJ2-1; D is ambiguous. The germline CDR1 and CDR2 sequences are LNHDA and SQIVND (reference sequence). The CDR3 runs to 11 residues. The V and J ends lost 5 bases and 7 bases respectively, with 6 bases between them. Here the CDR3 reads CASSSRNEQFF. The CDR3, as DNA: TGTGCCAGTAGTTCCCGGAATGAGCAGTTCTTC.

This sequence joins TRBV27 and TRBJ2-7, with TRBD2 as a possible D gene (5 bases). V dropped 6 bases and J dropped 0 bases, with 9 bases sitting between them. The CDR3 runs to 13 residues. The germline V gene encodes CDR1 MNHEY and CDR2 SMNVEV (reference sequence). The CDR3 here is CASSPGDSYEQYF. CDR3 bases: TGTGCCAGCAGCCCCGGGGACTCCTACGAGCAGTACTTC.

The chain has TRBV18 and TRBJ2-7, with 15 bases matching TRBD2. The ends lost 4 bases at V and 3 bases at J; junction bases unmatched: 7. CDR1 and CDR2 from the germline V gene are KGHSH and LQKENI. This CDR3 spans 17 amino acids. CDR3 protein: CASSRGAGLAGGYEQYF. For the CDR3, the DNA is TGTGCCAGCTCACGGGGAGCGGGACTAGCGGGAGGCTACGAGCAGTACTTC.

The chain combines TRBV5-1 with TRBJ1-4; 11 bases fit TRBD1. V lost 4 bases and J lost 5; bases outside the gene matches: 7. Per the germline V gene, CDR1 is SGHRS and CDR2 is YFSETQ. The CDR3 is 16 amino acids. The DNA of the CDR3 is TGCGCCAGCAGCCCGGGACAGGGGGGTTCCAATGAAAAACTGTTTTTT. This codes for CASSPGQGGSNEKLFF.

Concerning this clone itself: Additional DNA sequences in this sample encode the identical CDR3. The rearrangement joins TRBV6-6 to TRBJ2-5; 7 bases align to TRBD1. The CDR3 runs 14 residues. J lost 5 bases, V lost 0 bases, and 3 bases had no gene match. Germline V gene sequence: CDR1 MNHNY, CDR2 SVGAGI (reference sequence). The CDR3 DNA reads TGTGCCAGCAGTTACTCCGAGGGGGCCGAGACCCAGTACTTC. It translates to CASSYSEGAETQYF.

V gene TRBV27 combines with J gene TRBJ2-3, with D unclear. Germline CDR1 is MNHEY and CDR2 is SMNVEV (reference sequence). The V end was cut by 5 bases, the J end by 2 bases, with 8 bases between. The CDR3 has 13 amino acids. In DNA, the CDR3 is TGTGCCAGCAGTACGAGATACACAGATACGCAGTATTTT. Translated, it gives CASSTRYTDTQYF.

This chain connects TRBV7-3 to TRBJ2-1; 8 bases map to TRBD2. V dropped 4 bases and J dropped 9; count of bases not matched to a gene: 8. This CDR3 is 14 amino acids long. Germline V lookup: CDR1 SGHTA, CDR2 FQGTGA. The CDR3, as DNA: TGTGCCAGCAGCTCTGGACTAGCCGGGGGTGAGCAGTTCTTC. It encodes CASSSGLAGGEQFF.

The chain has TRBV5-1 and TRBJ2-7; TRBD2 matches 7 bases. Trimming took 4 bases from V and 3 from J; bases not matched to a gene: 16. Germline V lookup: CDR1 SGHRS, CDR2 YFSETQ. The CDR3 spans 17 residues. The CDR3 spells CASSPWGTSSGVYEQYF. CDR3 in DNA: TGCGCCAGCAGCCCCTGGGGGACTTCTAGCGGAGTCTACGAGCAGTACTTC.

The chain carries TRBV14 and TRBJ2-2; 10 nucleotides line up with TRBD2. The CDR3 spans 17 residues. CDR1 and CDR2 from the germline V gene are SGHDN and FVKESK. V shed 3 bases and J 0 bases; nucleotides not matched to a gene: 4. CDR3 DNA sequence: TGTGCCAGCAGCCAGTACACTAGCGGGGCGAACACCGGGGAGCTGTTTTTT. As protein: CASSQYTSGANTGELFF.

The rearrangement links TRBV7-6 to TRBJ2-3; 7 positions match TRBD2. Germline V gene lookup returns CDR1 SGHVS and CDR2 FNYEAQ. The CDR3 is 14 amino acids. Trimming removed 6 bases from V and 0 bases from J; junction bases left unmatched: 3. The chain's CDR3 is CASSAGVSTDTQYF. The CDR3 bases are TGTGCCAGCAGTGCGGGGGTGAGCACAGATACGCAGTATTTT.

This clone is judged large. J is TRBJ2-7 and V is TRBV28; 10 nucleotides align to TRBD2. Looked up from germline, CDR1 is MDHEN and CDR2 is SYDVKM. The CDR3 has 15 amino acids. The V gene end was trimmed by 5 bases and the J gene end by 4 bases; junction bases not matched to a gene: 8. The CDR3 loop is CASSPRTSGTYEQYF. The CDR3, as DNA: TGTGCCAGCAGTCCGCGGACTAGCGGAACTTACGAGCAGTACTTC.

This chain uses TRBV7-6 with TRBJ2-1, with no clear D. CDR3 length: 13 amino acids. V was trimmed by 2 bases and J by 7 bases, leaving 9 bases between them. Germline values: CDR1 SGHVS, CDR2 FNYEAQ. The CDR3 bases are TGTGCCAGCAGCTTAACTATCTTGAATGAGCAGTTCTTC. It specifies CASSLTILNEQFF. Full variable domain (rest looked up from reference TRBV7-6 and TRBJ2-1): GAGVSQSPRYKVTKRGQDVALRCDPISGHVSLYWYRQALGQGPEFLTYFNYEAQQDKSGLPNDRFSAERPEGSISTLTIQRTEQRDSAMYRCASSLTILNEQFFGPGTRLTVL.

This clone was counted a single time. The V gene is TRBV6-1, the J gene TRBJ2-4, with 12 bases aligning to TRBD2. This CDR3 is built from 14 residues. CDR1 MNHNS and CDR2 SASEGT come from the germline V gene. The J segment lost 8 bases and the V segment lost 3 bases, leaving 2 bases of the junction unmatched. The CDR3 spells CASSETSGSHIQYF. The CDR3 DNA sequence: TGTGCCAGCAGTGAGACTAGCGGGAGTCACATTCAGTACTTC.

The chain is built from TRBV29-1 and TRBJ2-7, with 7 positions matching TRBD1. V was pared by 7 bases and J by 5 bases, with 8 bases of the junction left unmatched. The CDR3 length is 12 residues. Germline V CDR1 and CDR2: SQVTM, ANQGSEA. The CDR3 sequence: CSASDRVHEQYF. CDR3 coding DNA: TGCAGCGCCTCTGACAGGGTCCACGAGCAGTACTTC.

This rearrangement joins TRBV19 to TRBJ2-2; D not certain. V lost 3 bases and J 6 bases, leaving 5 bases between the germline ends. This CDR3 has 12 residues. The germline CDR1 and CDR2 sequences are LNHDA and SQIVND (reference sequence). CDR3 region: CASSMGSGELFF. The CDR3 coding sequence is TGTGCCAGTAGTATGGGGTCCGGGGAGCTGTTTTTT.

The CDR3 nucleotides read TGTGCCAGCAGCTTAGACAGCGGGAACACTGAAGCTTTCTTT. As protein: CASSLDSGNTEAFF. The chain uses TRBV7-5 and TRBJ1-1. TRBV7-5 is a pseudogene. The length of the CDR3 is 14 residues.

The chain combines TRBV5-1 with TRBJ2-7; no reliable D call. Germline V gene data show CDR1 as SGHRS and CDR2 as YFSETQ. Trimming removed 4 bases from V and 0 bases from J, with 11 bases in between. This CDR3 spans 14 amino acids. CDR3 sequence: CASSVLDASYEQYF. The CDR3 nucleotides read TGCGCCAGCAGCGTGCTAGATGCCTCCTACGAGCAGTACTTC.

The V call is TRBV5-6, the J call TRBJ1-2, with D uncertain. Trimming removed 8 bases from V and 4 bases from J, with 12 bases in between. The CDR3 is made up of 12 amino acids. The germline CDR1 and CDR2 sequences are SGHDT and YYEEEE. As DNA, the CDR3 is TGTGCCAGTACTTCGTCGAGCTATGGCTACACCTTC. Protein product: CASTSSSYGYTF. Complete variable domain (other parts from reference TRBV5-6 and TRBJ1-2): DAGVTQSPTHLIKTRGQQVTLRCSPKSGHDTVSWYQQALGQGPQFIFQYYEEEERQRGNFPDRFSGHQFPNYSSELNVNALLLGDSALYLCASTSSSYGYTFGSGTRLTVV.